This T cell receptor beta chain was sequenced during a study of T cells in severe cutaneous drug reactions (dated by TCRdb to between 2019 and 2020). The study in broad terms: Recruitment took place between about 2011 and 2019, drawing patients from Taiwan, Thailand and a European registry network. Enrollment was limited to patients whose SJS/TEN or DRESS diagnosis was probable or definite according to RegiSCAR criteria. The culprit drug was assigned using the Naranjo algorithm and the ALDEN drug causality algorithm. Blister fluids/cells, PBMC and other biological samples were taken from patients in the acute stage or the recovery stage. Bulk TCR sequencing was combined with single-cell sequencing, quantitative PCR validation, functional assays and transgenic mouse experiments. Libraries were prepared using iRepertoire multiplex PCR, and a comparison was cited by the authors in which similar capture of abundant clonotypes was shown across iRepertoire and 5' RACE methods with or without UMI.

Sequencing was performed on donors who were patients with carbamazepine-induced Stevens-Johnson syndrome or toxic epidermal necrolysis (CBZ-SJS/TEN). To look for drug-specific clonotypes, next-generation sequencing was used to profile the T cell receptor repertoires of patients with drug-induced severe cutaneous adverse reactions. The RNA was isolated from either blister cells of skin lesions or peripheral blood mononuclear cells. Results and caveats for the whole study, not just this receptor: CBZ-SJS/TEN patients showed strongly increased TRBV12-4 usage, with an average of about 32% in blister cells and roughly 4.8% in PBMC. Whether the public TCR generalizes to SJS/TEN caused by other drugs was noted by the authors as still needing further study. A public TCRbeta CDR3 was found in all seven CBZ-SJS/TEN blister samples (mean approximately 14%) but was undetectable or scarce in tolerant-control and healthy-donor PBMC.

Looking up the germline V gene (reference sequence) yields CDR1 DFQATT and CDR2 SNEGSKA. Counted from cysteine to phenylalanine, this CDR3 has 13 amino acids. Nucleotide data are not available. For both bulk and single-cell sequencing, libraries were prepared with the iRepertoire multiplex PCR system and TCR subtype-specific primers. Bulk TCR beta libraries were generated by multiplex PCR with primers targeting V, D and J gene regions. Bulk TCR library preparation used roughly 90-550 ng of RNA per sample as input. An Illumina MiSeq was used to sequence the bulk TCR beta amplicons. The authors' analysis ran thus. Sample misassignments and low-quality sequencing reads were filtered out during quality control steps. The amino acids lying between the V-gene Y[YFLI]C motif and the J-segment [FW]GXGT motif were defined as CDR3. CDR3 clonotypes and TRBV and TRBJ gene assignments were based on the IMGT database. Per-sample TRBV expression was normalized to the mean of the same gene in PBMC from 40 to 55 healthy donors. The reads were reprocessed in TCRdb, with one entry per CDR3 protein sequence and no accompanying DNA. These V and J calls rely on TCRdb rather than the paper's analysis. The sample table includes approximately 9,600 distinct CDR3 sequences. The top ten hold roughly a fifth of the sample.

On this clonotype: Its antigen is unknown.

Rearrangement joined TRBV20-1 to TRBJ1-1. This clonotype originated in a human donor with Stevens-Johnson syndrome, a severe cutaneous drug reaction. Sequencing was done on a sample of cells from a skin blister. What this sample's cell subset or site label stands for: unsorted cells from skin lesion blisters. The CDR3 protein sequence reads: CSARGGIGTEAFF.